This record concerns one TCR beta chain sequence. Its antigen remains unidentified. Germline V gives CDR1 SEHNR, CDR2 FQNEAQ (reference sequence). The CDR3 runs to 15 residues. V lost 0 bases, J lost 0 bases, and 7 bases lay in between. The data stem from a study of radiotherapy plus CTLA-4 blockade in lung cancer. At the level of the study: There were objective responses in approximately 20% of patients, and around 32% had disease control.

TCRdb's copy holds only in-frame clones and misses some; the assay was immunoSEQ multiplex PCR. The sample yields about 28,000 clones, 79% seen once. Regarding the study as a whole: Expansion of tumor-derived TCR clones was observed in blood after radiotherapy plus ipilimumab.

The chain uses TRBV7-9 and TRBJ2-3; D not resolved. The sample here was peripheral blood, taken from a patient treated with radiotherapy plus ipilimumab. The clonotype comes from a human donor with non-small cell lung cancer that progressed on radiotherapy plus ipilimumab. This chain's CDR3 is CASSLAAPSTDTQYF. CDR3 nucleotide sequence: TGTGCCAGCAGCTTAGCGGCACCTAGCACAGATACGCAGTATTTT.